This T cell receptor (beta chain) was identified in a study of blood T cell repertoires in COVID-19. Overall study context: Samples representing acute and convalescent COVID-19 were sourced from the United States, Italy and Spain.

The V end was cut by 5 bases, the J end by 2 bases, with 13 bases between. Germline values: CDR1 MDHEN, CDR2 SYDVKM. This CDR3 region has 14 residues. TCRdb's copy holds only in-frame clones and misses some; the assay was immunoSEQ multiplex PCR. The sample holds roughly 69,000 clones, more than 75% seen once. The V and J genes are TRBV28 and TRBJ2-7, with D possibly TRBD1 on 5 matching bases. The source is a man in his fifties with active COVID-19. The sample was peripheral blood. CDR3 residues: CASSLRTDTYEQYF. The DNA of the CDR3 is TGTGCCAGCAGTCTTCGGACGGACACCTACGAGCAGTACTTC.